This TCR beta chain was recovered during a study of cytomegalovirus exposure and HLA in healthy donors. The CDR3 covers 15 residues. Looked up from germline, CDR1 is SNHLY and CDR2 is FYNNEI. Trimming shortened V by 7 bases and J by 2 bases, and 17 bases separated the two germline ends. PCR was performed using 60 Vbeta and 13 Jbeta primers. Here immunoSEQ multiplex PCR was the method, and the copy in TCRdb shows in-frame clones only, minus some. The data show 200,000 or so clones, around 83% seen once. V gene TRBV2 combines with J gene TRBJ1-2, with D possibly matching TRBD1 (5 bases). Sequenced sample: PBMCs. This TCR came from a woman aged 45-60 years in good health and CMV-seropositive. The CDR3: CASTRLSGINYGYTF. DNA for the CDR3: TGTGCCAGCACGAGGCTCTCAGGGATAAACTATGGCTACACCTTC. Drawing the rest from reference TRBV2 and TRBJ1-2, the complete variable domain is EPEVTQTPSHQVTQMGQEVILRCVPISNHLYFYWYRQILGQKVEFLVSFYNNEISEKSEIFDDQFSVERPDGSNFTLKIRSTKLEDSAMYFCASTRLSGINYGYTFGSGTRLTVV.